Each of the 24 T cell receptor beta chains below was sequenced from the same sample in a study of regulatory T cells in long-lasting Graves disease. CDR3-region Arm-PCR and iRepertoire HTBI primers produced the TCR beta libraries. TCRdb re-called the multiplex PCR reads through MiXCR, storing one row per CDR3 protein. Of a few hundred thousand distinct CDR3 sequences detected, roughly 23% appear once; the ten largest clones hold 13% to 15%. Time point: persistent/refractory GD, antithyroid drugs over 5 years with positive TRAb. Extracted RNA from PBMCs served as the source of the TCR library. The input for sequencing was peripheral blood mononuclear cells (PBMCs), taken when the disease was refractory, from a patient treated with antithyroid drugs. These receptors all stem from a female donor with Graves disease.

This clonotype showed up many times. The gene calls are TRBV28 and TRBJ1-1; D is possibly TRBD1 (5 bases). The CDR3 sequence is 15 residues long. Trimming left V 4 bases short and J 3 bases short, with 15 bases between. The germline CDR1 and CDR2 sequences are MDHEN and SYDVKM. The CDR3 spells CASSYTGGGDTEAFF. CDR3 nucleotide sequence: TGTGCCAGCAGTTACACTGGCGGGGGGGACACTGAAGCTTTCTTT.

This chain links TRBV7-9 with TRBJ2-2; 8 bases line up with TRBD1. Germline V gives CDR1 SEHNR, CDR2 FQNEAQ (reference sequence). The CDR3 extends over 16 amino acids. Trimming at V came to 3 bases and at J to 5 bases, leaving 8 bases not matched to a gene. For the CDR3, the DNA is TGTGCCAGCAGCTTCGCCCAGGGGGCGCGAACCGGGGAGCTGTTTTTT. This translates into CASSFAQGARTGELFF.

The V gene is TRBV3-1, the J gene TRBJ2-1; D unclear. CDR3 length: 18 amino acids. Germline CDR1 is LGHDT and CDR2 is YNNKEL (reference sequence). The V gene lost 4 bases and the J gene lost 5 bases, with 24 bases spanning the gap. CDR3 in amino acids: CASSLIGGDPRADNEQFF. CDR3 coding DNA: TGTGCCAGCAGCCTCATCGGCGGCGACCCAAGAGCTGACAATGAGCAGTTCTTC.

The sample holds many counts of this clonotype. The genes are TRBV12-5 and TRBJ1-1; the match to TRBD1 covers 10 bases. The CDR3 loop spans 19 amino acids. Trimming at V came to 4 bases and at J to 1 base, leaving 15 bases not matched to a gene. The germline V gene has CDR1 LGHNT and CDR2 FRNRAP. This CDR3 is CASGYGSDRGLLENTEAFF. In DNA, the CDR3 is TGTGCTAGTGGTTACGGATCCGACAGGGGGCTTTTGGAGAACACTGAAGCTTTCTTT.

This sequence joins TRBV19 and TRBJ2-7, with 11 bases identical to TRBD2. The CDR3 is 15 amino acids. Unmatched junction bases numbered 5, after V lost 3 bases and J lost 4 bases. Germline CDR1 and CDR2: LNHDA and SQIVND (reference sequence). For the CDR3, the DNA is TGTGCCAGTAGTATTTTTGGACTAGCGGGTTACGAGCAGTACTTC. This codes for CASSIFGLAGYEQYF.

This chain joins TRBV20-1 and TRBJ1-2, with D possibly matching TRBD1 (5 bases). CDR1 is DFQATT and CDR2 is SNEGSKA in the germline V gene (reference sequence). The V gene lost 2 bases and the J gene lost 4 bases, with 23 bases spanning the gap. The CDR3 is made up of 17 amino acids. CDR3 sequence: CSARSGVDAIGGYGYTF. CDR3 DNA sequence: TGCAGTGCTAGATCGGGGGTCGACGCAATAGGTGGCTATGGCTACACCTTC.

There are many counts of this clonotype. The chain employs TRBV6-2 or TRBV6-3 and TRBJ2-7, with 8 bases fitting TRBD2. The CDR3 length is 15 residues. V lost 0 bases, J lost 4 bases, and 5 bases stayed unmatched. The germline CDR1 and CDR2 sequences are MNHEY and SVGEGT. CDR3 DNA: TGTGCCAGCAGTTACTCGAAAGCGGGAGCTTACGAGCAGTACTTC. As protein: CASSYSKAGAYEQYF.

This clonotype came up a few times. The DNA of the CDR3 is TGTGCCAGCAGAAAGACAGGGATCAGGTACGAGCAGTACTTC. Its translation is CASRKTGIRYEQYF. V gene TRBV12-3 or TRBV12-4 combines with J gene TRBJ2-7, with 7 bases matching TRBD1. The CDR3 totals 14 residues. The junction had 9 bases not matched to a gene; V was cut back by 6 bases and J by 4 bases.

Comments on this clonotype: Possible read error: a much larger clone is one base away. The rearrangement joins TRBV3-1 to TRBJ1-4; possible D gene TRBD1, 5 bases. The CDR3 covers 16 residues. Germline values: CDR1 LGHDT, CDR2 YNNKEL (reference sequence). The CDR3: CASTLIGGFTNGKLFF. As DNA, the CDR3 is TGTGCCAGCACCCTTATTGGGGGATTCACTAATGGAAAACTGTTTTTT.

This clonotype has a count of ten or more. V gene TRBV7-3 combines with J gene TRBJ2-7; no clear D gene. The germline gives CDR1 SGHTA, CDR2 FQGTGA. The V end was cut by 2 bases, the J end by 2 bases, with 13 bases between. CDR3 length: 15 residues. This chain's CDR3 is CASSLYGIGPYEQYF. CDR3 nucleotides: TGTGCCAGCAGCTTATACGGAATAGGGCCCTACGAGCAGTACTTC.

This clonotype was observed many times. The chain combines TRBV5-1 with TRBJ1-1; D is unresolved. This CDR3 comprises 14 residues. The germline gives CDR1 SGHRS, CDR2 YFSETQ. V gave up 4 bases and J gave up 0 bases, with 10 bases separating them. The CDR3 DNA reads TGCGCCAGCAGCCGATCATTCATGAACACTGAAGCTTTCTTT. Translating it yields CASSRSFMNTEAFF.

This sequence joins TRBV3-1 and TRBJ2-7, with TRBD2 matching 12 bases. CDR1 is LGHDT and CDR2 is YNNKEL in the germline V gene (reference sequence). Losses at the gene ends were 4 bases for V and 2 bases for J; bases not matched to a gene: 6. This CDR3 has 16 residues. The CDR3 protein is CASSPGLAGPPYEQYF. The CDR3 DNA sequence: TGTGCCAGCAGCCCAGGACTAGCGGGACCTCCCTACGAGCAGTACTTC.

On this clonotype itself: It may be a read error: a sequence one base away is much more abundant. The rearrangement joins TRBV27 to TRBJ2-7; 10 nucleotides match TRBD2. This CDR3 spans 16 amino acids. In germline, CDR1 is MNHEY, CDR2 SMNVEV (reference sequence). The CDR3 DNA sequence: TGTGCCAGCAGCCCCGAGGTAGCGGGAGGCCCCTACGGGCAGTACTTC. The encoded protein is CASSPEVAGGPYGQYF.

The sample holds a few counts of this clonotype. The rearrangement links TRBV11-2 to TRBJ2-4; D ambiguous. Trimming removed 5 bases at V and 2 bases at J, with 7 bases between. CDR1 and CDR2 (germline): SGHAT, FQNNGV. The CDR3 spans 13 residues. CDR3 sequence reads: CASSLMSKNIQYF. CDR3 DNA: TGTGCCAGCAGCCTCATGTCCAAAAACATTCAGTACTTC.

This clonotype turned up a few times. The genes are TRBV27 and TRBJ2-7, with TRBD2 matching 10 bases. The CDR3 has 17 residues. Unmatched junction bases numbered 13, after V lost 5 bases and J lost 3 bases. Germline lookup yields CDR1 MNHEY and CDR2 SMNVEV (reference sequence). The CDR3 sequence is CASSTQASGSRLYEQYF. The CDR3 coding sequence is TGTGCCAGCAGTACCCAGGCTAGCGGGAGTCGCCTCTACGAGCAGTACTTC.

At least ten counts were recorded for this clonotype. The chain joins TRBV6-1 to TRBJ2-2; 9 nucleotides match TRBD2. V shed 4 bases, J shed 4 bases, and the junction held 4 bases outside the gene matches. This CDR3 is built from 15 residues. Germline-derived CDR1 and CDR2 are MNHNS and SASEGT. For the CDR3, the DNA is TGTGCCAGCAGTGTTAGCGGGAGCGTCACCGGGGAGCTGTTTTTT. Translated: CASSVSGSVTGELFF.

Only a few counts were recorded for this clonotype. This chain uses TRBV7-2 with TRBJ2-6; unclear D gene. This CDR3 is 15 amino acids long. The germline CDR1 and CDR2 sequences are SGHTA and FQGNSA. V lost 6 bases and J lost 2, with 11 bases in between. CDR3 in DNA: TGTGCCAGCAGACGTTGGACCACTGGGGCCAACGTCCTGACTTTC. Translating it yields CASRRWTTGANVLTF.

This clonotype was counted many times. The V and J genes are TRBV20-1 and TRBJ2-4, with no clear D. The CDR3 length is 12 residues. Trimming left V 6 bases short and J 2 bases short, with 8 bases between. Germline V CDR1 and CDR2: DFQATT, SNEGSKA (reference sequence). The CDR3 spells CSAVGPKNIQYF. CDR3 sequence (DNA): TGCAGTGCCGTTGGACCCAAAAACATTCAGTACTTC.

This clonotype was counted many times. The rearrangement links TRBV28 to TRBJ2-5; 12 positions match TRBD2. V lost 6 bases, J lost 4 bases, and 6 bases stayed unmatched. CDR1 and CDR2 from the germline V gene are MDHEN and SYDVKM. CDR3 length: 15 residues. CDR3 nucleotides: TGTGCCAGCAGCTCCCTAGCGGGAGGGGCAGAGACCCAGTACTTC. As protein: CASSSLAGGAETQYF. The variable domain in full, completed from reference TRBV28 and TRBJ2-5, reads DVKVTQSSRYLVKRTGEKVFLECVQDMDHENMFWYRQDPGLGLRLIYFSYDVKMKEKGDIPEGYSVSREKKERFSLILESASTNQTSMYLCASSSLAGGAETQYFGPGTRLLVL.

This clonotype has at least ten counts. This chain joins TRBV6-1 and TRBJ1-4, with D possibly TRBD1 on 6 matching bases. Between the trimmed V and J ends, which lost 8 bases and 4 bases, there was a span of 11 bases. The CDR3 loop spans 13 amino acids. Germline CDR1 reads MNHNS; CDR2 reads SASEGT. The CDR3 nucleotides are TGTGCCAGCCCCCGGACAGTTAATGAAAAACTGTTTTTT. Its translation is CASPRTVNEKLFF.

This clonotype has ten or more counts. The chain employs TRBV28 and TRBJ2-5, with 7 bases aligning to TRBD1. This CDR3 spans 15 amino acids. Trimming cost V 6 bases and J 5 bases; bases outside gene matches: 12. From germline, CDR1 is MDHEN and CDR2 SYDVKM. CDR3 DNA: TGTGCCAGCAGCCCCACAGGGGAAGTCCTGGAGACCCAGTACTTC. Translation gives CASSPTGEVLETQYF.

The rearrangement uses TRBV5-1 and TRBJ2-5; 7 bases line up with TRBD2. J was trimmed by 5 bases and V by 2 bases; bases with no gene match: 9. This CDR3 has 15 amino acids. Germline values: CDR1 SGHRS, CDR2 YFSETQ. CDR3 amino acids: CASSFPTGGDETQYF. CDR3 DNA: TGCGCCAGCAGCTTCCCGACGGGAGGAGACGAGACCCAGTACTTC. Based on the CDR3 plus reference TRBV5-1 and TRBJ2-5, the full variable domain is KAGVTQTPRYLIKTRGQQVTLSCSPISGHRSVSWYQQTPGQGLQFLFEYFSETQRNKGNFPGRFSGRQFSNSRSEMNVSTLELGDSALYLCASSFPTGGDETQYFGPGTRLLVL.

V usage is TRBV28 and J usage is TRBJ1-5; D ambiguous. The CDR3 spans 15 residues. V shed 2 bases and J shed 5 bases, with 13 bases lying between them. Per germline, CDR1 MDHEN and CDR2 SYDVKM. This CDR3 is CASSLEGGWDQPQHF. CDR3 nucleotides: TGTGCCAGCAGTTTAGAAGGAGGGTGGGATCAGCCCCAGCATTTT.

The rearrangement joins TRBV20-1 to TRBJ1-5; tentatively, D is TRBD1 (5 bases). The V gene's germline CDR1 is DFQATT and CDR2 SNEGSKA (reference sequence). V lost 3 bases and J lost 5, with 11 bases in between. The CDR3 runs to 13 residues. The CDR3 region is CSASRQSDQPQHF. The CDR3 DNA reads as TGCAGTGCTAGCCGACAGTCTGATCAGCCCCAGCATTTT.